This entry is about one T cell receptor beta chain. Documented time point: recipient sample about 28 days before transplant, after cytoreduction. The repertoire was sequenced with immunoSEQ multiplex PCR; TCRdb's copy has only in-frame clones and lacks some. The sample lists some 35,000 clones; over 85% were seen once. The data originate from a study of T cell clonotyping in hematopoietic cell transplantation. The CDR3 has 14 residues. V was shortened by 0 bases and J by 10 bases, with 16 bases between the two germline ends. Germline CDR1 LGHNA, CDR2 YSLEER. This sample comprised peripheral blood mononuclear cells, obtained before stem cell transplant. The TCR was taken from a man aged 40-50 years with chronic myeloid leukemia. Some clones in this sample may be carry-over from other donors' samples. The chain uses TRBV4-3 and TRBJ2-7; perhaps D is TRBD1 or TRBD2 (5 bases each). CDR3 in DNA: TGCGCCAGCAGCCAAGACTCCAAGGGGACGCTCCAGTACTTC. Translated: CASSQDSKGTLQYF.